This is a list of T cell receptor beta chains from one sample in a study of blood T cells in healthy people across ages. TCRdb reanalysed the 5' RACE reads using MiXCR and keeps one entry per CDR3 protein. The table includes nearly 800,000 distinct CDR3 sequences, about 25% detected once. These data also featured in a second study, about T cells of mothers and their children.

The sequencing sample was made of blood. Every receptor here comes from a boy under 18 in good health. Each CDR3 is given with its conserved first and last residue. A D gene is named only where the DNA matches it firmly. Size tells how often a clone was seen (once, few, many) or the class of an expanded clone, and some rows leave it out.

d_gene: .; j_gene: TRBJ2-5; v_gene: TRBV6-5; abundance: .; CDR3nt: TGCGCCAGCAGTTACTCGGTGCTGGTACAAGAGACCCAGTACTTC; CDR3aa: CASSYSVLVQETQYF
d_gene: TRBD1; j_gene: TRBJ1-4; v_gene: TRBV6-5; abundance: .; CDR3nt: TGTGCCAGTGCCTTAAACCGGGGACAGGGAGCAAGACCGTTTTTT; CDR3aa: CASALNRGQGARPFF
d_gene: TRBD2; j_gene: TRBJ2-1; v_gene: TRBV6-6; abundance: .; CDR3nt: TGTGCCAGCACCGAAGGACTAGATTACAATGAGCAGTTCTTC; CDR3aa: CASTEGLDYNEQFF
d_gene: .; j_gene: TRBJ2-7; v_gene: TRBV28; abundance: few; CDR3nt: TGTGCCAGCATGTACGGGGGCGACGAGCAGTACTTC; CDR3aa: CASMYGGDEQYF
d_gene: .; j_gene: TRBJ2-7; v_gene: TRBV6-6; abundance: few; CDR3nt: TGTGCCAGCAGTTACGGGGGGCCCCCGGGAGAGCAGTACTTC; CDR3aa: CASSYGGPPGEQYF
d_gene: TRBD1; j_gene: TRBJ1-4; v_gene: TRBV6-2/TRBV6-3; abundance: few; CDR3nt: TGTGCCAGCAGCGACAGGGGGCTATCAACTAATGAAAAACTGTTTTTT; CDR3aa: CASSDRGLSTNEKLFF
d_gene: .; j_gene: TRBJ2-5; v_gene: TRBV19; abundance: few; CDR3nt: TGTGCCAGTAGTATAGTCGGGGGTTCGAGGCAAGAGACCCAGTACTTC; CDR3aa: CASSIVGGSRQETQYF
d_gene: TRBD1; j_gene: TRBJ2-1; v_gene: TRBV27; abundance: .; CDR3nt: TGTGCCAGCGGGAACAGGGGTTCCAATGAGCAGTTCTTC; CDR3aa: CASGNRGSNEQFF
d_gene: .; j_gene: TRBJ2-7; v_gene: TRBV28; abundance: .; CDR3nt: TGTGCCAGCAGTATGAGGGGCTTCCACGAGCAGTACTTC; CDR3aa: CASSMRGFHEQYF
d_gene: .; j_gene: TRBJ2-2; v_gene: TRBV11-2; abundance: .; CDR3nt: TGTGCCAGCAGCTTAGAAGGGCCGGGGACCGGGGAGCTGTTTTTT; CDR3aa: CASSLEGPGTGELFF
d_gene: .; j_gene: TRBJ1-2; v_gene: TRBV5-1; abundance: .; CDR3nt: TGCGCCAGCAGCTTGTCGAGTAACTATGGCTACACCTTC; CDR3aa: CASSLSSNYGYTF
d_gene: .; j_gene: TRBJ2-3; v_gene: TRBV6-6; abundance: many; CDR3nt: TGTGCCAGCGTCAGGCAGGCCGGGCTTACAGATACGCAGTATTTT; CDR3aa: CASVRQAGLTDTQYF
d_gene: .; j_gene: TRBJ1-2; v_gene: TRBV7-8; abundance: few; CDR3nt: TGTGTCAGCAGCTTGGGGCGGATAGGGGGTACTGTTGGCTACACCTTC; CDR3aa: CVSSLGRIGGTVGYTF
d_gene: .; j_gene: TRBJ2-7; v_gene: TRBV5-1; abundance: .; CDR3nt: TGCGCCAGCAGGGGAGGGACAGACTCCTACGAGCAGTACTTC; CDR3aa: CASRGGTDSYEQYF
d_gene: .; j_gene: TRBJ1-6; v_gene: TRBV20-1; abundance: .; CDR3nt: TGCAGTGCGCGGGACCTCCTGTCCCCCCTCCACTTT; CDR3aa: CSARDLLSPLHF
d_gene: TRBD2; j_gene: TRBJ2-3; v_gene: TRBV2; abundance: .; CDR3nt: TGTGCCAGCAGTACGACTAGCGGTGATACGCAGTATTTT; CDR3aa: CASSTTSGDTQYF
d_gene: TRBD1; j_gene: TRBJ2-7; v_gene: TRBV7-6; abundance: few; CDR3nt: TGTGCCAGCAGTCCCGGACAGGGGGCTGGGTACGAGCAGTACTTC; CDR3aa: CASSPGQGAGYEQYF
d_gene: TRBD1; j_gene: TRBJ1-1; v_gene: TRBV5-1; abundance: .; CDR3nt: TGCGCCAGCAGCTTGGATGGACAGGCAGGCACTGAAGCTTTCTTT; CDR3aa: CASSLDGQAGTEAFF
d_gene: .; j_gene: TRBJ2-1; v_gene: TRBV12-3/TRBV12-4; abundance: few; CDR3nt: TGTGCCAGCAGTTTGGCCCCGGTGTATAGATCCTACAATGAGCAGTTCTTC; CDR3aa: CASSLAPVYRSYNEQFF
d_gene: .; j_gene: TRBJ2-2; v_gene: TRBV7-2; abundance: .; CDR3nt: TGTGCCAGCAGCTTTCAGTCCGGGGAGCTGTTTTTT; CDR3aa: CASSFQSGELFF
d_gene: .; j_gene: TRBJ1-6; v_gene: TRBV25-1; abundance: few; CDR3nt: TGTGCCAGCAGTGGACGGGAAGTACATAATTCACCCCTCCACTTT; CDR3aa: CASSGREVHNSPLHF
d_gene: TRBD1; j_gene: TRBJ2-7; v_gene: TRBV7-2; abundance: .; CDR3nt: TGTGCCAGCAGCCCATGGGGACAGGGGGTAGACGAGCAGTACTTC; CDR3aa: CASSPWGQGVDEQYF
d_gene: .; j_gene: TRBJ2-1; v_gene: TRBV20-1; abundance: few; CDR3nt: TGCAGTGCTAGAGATCAACTTGGGAATGAGCAGTTCTTC; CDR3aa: CSARDQLGNEQFF
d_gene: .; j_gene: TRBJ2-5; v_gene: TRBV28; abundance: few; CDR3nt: TGTGCCGGCAGCCGGGGCGGGGAGGGGGAAGAGACCCAGTACTTC; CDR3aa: CAGSRGGEGEETQYF
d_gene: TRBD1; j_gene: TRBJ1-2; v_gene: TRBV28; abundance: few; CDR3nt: TGTGCCAGCAGGATAACACAGGGGGCGGGGTATGGCTACACCTTC; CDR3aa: CASRITQGAGYGYTF
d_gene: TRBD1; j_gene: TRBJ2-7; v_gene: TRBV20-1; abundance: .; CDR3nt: TGCAGTGCTCTTGACAGGGGGGCTTTCTACGAGCAGTACTTC; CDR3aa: CSALDRGAFYEQYF
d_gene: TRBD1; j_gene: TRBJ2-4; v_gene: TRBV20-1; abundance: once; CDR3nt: TGCAGTGCTACTAAGGACAGGAAGAGCATTCAGTACTTC; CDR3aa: CSATKDRKSIQYF
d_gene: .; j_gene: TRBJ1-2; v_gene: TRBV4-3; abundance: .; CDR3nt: TGCGCCAGCAGCCAAGATCGGGTGGAACCAGGCTACACCTTC; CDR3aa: CASSQDRVEPGYTF
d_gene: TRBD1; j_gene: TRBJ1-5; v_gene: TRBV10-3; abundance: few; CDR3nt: TGTGCCATCAGTGAGTCGGGAGGGGGCGGGCAGCCCCAGCATTTT; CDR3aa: CAISESGGGGQPQHF
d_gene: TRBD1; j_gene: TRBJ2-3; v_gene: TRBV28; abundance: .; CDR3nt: TGTGCCAGCAGTCGTGAGGACAGGGGTACAGATACGCAGTATTTT; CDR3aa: CASSREDRGTDTQYF
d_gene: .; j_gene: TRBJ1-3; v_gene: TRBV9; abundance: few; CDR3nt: TGTGCCAGCAGCTCCTCCATGGGGAGGGTCTCTGGAAACACCATATATTTT; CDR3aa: CASSSSMGRVSGNTIYF
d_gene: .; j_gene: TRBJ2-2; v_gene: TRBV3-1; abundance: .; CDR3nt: TGTGCCAGCAGCCACCTCATTGGGGCTACGAACACCGGGGAGCTGTTTTTT; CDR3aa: CASSHLIGATNTGELFF
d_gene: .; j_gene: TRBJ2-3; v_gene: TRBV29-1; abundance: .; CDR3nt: TGCAGCGCAACGATCAGGGATACGCAGTATTTT; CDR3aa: CSATIRDTQYF
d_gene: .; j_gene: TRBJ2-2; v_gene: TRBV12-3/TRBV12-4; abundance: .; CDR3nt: TGTGCCAGCAGCCCGCAATGGAGTCAAGCGAACACCGGGGAGCTGTTTTTT; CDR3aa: CASSPQWSQANTGELFF
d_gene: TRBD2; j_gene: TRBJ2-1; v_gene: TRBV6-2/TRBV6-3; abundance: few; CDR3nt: TGTGCCAGCAACCTCAGACTAGCGGGGGTGGGGGAGCAGTTCTTC; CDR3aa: CASNLRLAGVGEQFF
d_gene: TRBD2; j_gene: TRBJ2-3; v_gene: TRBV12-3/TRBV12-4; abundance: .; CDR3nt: TGTGCCAGCAGTTTCGGGCTAGCGGGAGCCACAGATACGCAGTATTTT; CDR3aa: CASSFGLAGATDTQYF
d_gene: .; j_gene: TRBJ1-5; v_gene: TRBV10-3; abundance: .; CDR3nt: TGTGCCATCAGTGGGGGGGCGGGGGACGGCAATCAGCCCCAGCATTTT; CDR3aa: CAISGGAGDGNQPQHF
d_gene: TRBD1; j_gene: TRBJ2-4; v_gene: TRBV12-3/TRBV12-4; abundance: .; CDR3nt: TGTGCCAGCAGTTTAAGTTTCAGGGGGAGAAACATTCAGTACTTC; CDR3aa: CASSLSFRGRNIQYF
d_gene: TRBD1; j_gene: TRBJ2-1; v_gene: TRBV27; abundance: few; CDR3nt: TGTGCCAGCAGTTTTTTGGGACAGGGTTTACAGTTCTTC; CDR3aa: CASSFLGQGLQFF
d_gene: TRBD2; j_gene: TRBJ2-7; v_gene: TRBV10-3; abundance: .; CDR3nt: TGTGCCATCAGTACTAGCGGGAGCTACGAGCAGTACTTC; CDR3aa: CAISTSGSYEQYF
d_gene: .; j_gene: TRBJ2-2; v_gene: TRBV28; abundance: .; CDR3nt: TGTGCCAGCAGTTTTATGGGGATCACCGGGGAGCTGTTTTTT; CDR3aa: CASSFMGITGELFF
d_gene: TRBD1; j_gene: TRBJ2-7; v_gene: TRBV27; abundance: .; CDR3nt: TGTGCCAGCAGTTCTCTCAACAGGGGTCCCTACGAGCAGTACTTC; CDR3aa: CASSSLNRGPYEQYF
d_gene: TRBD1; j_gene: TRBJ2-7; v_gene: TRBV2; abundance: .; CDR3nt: TGTGCCAGCAGTACCAGACAGGGTGGGGAGCAGTACTTC; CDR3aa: CASSTRQGGEQYF
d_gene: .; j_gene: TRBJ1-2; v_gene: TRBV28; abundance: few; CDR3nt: TGTGCCAGCCAGGGGCCCTATGGCTACACCTTC; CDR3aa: CASQGPYGYTF
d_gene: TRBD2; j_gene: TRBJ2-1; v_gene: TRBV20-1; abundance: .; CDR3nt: TGCAGTGCTAGAGCAGGGACTAGGGGTCTACCTGAGCAGTTCTTC; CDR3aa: CSARAGTRGLPEQFF
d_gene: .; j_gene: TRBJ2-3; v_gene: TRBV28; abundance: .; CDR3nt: TGTGCCAGCATCCATGCAGGGGGGCGGACAGATACGCAGTATTTT; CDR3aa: CASIHAGGRTDTQYF
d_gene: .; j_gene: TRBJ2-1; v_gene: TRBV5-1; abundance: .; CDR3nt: TGCGCCAGCAGCTTGTCGAGCAATGGGCAGTTCTTC; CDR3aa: CASSLSSNGQFF
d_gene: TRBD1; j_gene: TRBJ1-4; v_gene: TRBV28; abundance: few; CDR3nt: TGTGCGTCCAGGGGGCTAAACGGGAATGAAAAACTGTTTTTT; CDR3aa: CASRGLNGNEKLFF
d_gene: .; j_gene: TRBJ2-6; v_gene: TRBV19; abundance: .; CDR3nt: TGTGCCAGTAGGAGGGGGTTTGGGGCCAACGTCCTGACTTTC; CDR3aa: CASRRGFGANVLTF
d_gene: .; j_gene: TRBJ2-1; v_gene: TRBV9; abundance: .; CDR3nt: TGTGCCAGCAGCCTCTGGGATTCCAATGAGCAGTTCTTC; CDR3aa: CASSLWDSNEQFF
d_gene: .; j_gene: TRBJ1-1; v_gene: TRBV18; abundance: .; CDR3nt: TGTGCCAGCTCACCAGCCGGGGCCCAGGGGACTGAAGCTTTCTTT; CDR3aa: CASSPAGAQGTEAFF
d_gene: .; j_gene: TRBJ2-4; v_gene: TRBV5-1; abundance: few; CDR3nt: TGCGCCAGCAGCTTGAACGAGGGCGGCAAGGGAAACATTCAGTACTTC; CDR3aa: CASSLNEGGKGNIQYF
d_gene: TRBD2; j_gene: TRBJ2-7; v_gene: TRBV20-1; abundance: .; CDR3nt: TGCAGTGCTAGAGATTGGGCTAGCGGGAGGTACGAGCAGTACTTC; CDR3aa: CSARDWASGRYEQYF
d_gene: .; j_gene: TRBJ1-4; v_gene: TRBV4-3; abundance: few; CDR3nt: TGCGCCAGCAGCCAAGAAACCGGGAATGAAAAACTGTTTTTT; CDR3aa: CASSQETGNEKLFF
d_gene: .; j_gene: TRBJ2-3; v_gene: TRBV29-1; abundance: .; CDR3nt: TGCAGCGTTGGGAGGGGGCAGGGAGATACGCAGTATTTT; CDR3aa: CSVGRGQGDTQYF
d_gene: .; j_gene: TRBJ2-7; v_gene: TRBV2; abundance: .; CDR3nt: TGTGCCACAACACAGCCATTGTCCTACGAGCAGTACTTC; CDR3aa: CATTQPLSYEQYF
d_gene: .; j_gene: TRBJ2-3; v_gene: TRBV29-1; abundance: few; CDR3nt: TGCAGCCCTGGGACCGAACAGCCAGGTACGCAGTATTTT; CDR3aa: CSPGTEQPGTQYF